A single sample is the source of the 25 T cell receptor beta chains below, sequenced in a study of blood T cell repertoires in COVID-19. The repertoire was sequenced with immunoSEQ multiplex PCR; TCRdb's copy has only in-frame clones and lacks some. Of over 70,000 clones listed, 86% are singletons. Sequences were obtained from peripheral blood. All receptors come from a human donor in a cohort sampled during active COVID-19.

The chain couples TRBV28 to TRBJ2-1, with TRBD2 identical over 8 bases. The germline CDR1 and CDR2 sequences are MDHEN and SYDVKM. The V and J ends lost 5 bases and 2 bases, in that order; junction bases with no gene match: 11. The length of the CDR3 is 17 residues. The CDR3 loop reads CASSELGTSPTYNEQFF. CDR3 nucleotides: TGTGCCAGCAGTGAGCTTGGGACTAGTCCCACCTACAATGAGCAGTTCTTC.

The CDR3 DNA reads TGTGCCAGCAGCTATAACAGGGTAGATCAGCCCCAGCATTTT. Translation gives CASSYNRVDQPQHF. The chain uses TRBV7-9 and TRBJ1-5; the D gene is possibly TRBD1 (6 bases). The CDR3 contains 14 residues. Germline V lookup: CDR1 SEHNR, CDR2 FQNEAQ (reference sequence). The V gene lost 4 bases and the J gene lost 5 bases, with 12 bases spanning the gap.

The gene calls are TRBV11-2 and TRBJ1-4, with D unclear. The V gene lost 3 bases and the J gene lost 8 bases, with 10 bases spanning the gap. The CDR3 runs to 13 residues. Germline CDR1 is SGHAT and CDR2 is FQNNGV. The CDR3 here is CASSFGVGEKLFF. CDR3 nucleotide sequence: TGTGCCAGCAGCTTTGGTGTGGGCGAAAAACTGTTTTTT.

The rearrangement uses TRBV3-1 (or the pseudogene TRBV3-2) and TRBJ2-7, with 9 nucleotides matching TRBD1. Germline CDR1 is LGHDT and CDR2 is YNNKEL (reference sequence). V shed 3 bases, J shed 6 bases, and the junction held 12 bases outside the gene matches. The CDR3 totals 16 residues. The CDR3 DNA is TGTGCCAGCAGCCATCTCACAGGGGGCGCCTTACGCGAGCAGTACTTC. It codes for CASSHLTGGALREQYF.

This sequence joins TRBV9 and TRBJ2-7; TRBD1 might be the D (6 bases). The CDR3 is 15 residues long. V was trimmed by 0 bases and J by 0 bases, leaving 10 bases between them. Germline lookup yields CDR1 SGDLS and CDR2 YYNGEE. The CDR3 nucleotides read TGTGCCAGCAGCGTAGGACAGGCTAGCTCCTACGAGCAGTACTTC. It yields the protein CASSVGQASSYEQYF.

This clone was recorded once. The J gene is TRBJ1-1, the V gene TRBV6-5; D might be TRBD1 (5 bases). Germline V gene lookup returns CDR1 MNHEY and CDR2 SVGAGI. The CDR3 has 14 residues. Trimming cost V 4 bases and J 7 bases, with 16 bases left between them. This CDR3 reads CASSSPRASSEAFF. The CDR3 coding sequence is TGTGCCAGCAGTTCCCCCAGGGCATCAAGTGAAGCTTTCTTT.

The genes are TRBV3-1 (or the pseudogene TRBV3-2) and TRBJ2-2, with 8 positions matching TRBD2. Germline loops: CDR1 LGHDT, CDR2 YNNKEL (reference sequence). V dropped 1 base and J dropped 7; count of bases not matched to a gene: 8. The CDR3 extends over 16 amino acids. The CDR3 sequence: CASSQGLTSAHGELFF. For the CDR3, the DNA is TGTGCCAGCAGCCAAGGACTGACTAGCGCCCACGGGGAGCTGTTTTTT.

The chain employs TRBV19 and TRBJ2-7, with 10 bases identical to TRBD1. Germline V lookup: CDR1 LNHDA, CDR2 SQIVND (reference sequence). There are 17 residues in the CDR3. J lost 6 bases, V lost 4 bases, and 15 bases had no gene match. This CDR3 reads CASSTSPLTGGVCEQYF. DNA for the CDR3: TGTGCCAGTAGTACCTCCCCCCTGACAGGGGGCGTTTGCGAGCAGTACTTC.

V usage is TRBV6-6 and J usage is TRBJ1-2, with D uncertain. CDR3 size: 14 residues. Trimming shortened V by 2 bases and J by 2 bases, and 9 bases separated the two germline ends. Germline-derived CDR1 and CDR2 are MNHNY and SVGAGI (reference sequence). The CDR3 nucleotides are TGTGCCAGCAGTTACGAGGGTCACAACTATGGCTACACCTTC. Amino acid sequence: CASSYEGHNYGYTF.

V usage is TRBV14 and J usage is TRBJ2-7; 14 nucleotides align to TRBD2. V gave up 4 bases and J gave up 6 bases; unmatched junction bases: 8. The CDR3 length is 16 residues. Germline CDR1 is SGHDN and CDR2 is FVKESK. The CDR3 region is CASSPGTSGRRAEQYF. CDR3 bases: TGTGCCAGCAGCCCTGGGACTAGCGGGAGAAGGGCCGAGCAGTACTTC.

CDR3: CASSRQGSEQFF. The CDR3 DNA reads as TGTGCCAGCAGCAGACAGGGGAGTGAGCAGTTCTTC. The chain uses TRBV6-6 and TRBJ2-1; 8 bases align to TRBD1. The CDR3 contains 12 residues. Germline V lookup: CDR1 MNHNY, CDR2 SVGAGI (reference sequence). V shed 6 bases, J shed 9 bases, and the junction held 4 bases outside the gene matches.

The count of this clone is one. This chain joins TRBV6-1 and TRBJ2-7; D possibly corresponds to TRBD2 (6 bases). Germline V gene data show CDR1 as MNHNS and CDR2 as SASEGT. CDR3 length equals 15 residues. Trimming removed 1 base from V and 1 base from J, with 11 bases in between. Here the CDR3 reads CASSEGMGLSYEQYF. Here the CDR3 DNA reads TGTGCCAGCAGTGAAGGTATGGGACTGTCCTACGAGCAGTACTTC.

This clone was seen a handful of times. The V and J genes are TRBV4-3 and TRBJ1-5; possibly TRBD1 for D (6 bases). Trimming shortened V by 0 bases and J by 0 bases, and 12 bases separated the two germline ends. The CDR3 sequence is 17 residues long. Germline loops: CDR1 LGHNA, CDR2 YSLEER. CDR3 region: CASSQDGAGVSNQPQHF. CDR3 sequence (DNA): TGCGCCAGCAGCCAAGATGGTGCAGGGGTTAGCAATCAGCCCCAGCATTTT.

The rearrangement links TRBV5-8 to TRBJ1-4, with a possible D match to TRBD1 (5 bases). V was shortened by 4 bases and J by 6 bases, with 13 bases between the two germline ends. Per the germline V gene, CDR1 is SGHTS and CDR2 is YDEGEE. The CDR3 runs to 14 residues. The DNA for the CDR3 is TGTGCCAGCAGCCCGGCTGGGGCGGATGAAAAACTGTTTTTT. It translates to CASSPAGADEKLFF.

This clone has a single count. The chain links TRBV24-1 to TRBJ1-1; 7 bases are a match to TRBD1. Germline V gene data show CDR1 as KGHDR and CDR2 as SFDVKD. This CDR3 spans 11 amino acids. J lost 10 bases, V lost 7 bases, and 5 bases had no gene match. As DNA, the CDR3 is TGTGCCACCAGCGACGGGACAGTAGCTTTCTTT. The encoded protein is CATSDGTVAFF.

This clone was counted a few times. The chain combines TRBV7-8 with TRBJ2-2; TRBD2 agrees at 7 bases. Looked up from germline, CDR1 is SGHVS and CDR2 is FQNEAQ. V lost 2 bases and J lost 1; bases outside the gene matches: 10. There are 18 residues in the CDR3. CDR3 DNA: TGTGCCAGCAGCTTATCGGGTCGGACTAGTAGGAACACCGGGGAGCTGTTTTTT. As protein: CASSLSGRTSRNTGELFF.

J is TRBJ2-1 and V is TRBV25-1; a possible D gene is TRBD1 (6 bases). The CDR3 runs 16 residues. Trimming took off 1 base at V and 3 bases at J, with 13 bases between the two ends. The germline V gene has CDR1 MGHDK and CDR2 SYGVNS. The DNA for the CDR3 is TGTGCCAGCAGTGAATCAGGGGCCACAAACTACAATGAGCAGTTCTTC. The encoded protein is CASSESGATNYNEQFF.

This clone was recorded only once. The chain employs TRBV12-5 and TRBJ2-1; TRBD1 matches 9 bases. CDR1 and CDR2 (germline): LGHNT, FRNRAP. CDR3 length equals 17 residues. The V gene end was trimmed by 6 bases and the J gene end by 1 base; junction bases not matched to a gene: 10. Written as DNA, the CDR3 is TGTGCTAGTGGCCAAATTTTAGGGACAGGGTCCTACAATGAGCAGTTCTTC. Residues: CASGQILGTGSYNEQFF.

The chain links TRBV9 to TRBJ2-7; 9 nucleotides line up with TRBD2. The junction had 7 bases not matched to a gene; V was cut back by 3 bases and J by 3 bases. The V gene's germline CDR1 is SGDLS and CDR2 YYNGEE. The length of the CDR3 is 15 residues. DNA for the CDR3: TGTGCCAGCAGCGCCACTAGCGGGCAACTCTACGAGCAGTACTTC. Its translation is CASSATSGQLYEQYF.

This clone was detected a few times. CDR3 in amino acids: CASSRTGQGNSPLHF. CDR3 sequence (DNA): TGTGCCAGCAGTCGGACGGGACAGGGAAATTCACCCCTCCACTTT. The chain is built from TRBV6-5 and TRBJ1-6; 9 positions match TRBD1. CDR3 length equals 15 residues. CDR1 MNHEY and CDR2 SVGAGI come from the germline V gene. Losses at the gene ends were 5 bases for V and 7 bases for J; bases not matched to a gene: 6.

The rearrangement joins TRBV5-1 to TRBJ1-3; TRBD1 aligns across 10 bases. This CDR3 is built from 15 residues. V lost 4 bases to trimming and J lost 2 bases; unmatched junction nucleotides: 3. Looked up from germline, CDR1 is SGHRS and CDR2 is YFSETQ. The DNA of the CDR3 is TGCGCCAGCAGCCGGGACAGGGGTGCTGGAAACACCATATATTTT. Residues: CASSRDRGAGNTIYF.

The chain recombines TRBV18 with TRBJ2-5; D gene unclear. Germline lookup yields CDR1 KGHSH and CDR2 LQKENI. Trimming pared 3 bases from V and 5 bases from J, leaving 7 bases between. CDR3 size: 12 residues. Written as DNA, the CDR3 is TGTGCCAGCTCACCGGTGCGTGAGACCCAGTACTTC. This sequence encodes CASSPVRETQYF.

CDR3 amino acids: CASSYPKGRGATNSPLHF. CDR3 bases: TGTGCCAGCAGTTACCCAAAGGGCAGGGGGGCTACTAATTCACCCCTCCACTTT. The J gene is TRBJ1-6, the V gene TRBV6-2 or TRBV6-3; the match to TRBD1 covers 7 bases. Germline loops: CDR1 MNHEY, CDR2 SVGEGT. J gave up 6 bases and V 2 bases, and 13 bases lay outside the gene matches. The CDR3 is 18 amino acids.

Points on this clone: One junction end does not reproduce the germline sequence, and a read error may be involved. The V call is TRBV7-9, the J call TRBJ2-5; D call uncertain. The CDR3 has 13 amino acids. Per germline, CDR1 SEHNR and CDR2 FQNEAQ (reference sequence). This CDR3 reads CASSLVGQKTQYF. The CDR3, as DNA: TGTGCCAGCAGCTTAGTTGGCCAAAAGACCCAGTACTTC.

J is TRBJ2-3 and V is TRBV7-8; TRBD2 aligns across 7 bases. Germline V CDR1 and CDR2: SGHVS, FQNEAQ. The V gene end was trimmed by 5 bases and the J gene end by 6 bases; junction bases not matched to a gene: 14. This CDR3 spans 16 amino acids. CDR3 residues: CASSIPLQWEGDTQYF. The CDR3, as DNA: TGTGCCAGCAGCATACCGCTTCAGTGGGAGGGGGATACGCAGTATTTT.